This passage covers 2 T cell receptor beta chains from one sample sequenced in a study of blood T cells in healthy people across ages. A J-beta primer mix and a sample-barcoded 5' primer were used in a second PCR of about 6 to 12 cycles. TCRdb passed the 5' RACE reads through MiXCR, listing each CDR3 protein once. The repertoire holds hundreds of thousands of distinct CDR3 sequences, with around 30% as singletons. The sequencing sample was made of blood. The receptors originated from a woman at least 80 years old in good health.

This clonotype was observed a few times. A much larger clone is a single base away; this may be a read error. The gene calls are TRBV6-1 and TRBJ2-5; 7 bases align to TRBD2. This CDR3 contains 16 residues. Per the germline V gene, CDR1 is MNHNS and CDR2 is SASEGT. J lost 4 bases, V lost 1 base, and 9 bases had no gene match. Here the CDR3 DNA reads TGTGCCAGCAGTGAAGGGGCCCTCGGGGGGTTAGAGACCCAGTACTTC. Protein sequence: CASSEGALGGLETQYF.

The rearrangement links TRBV18 to TRBJ1-1; TRBD1 is a possible D gene (6 bases). CDR3 length: 14 residues. Germline V gene lookup returns CDR1 KGHSH and CDR2 LQKENI. V gave up 5 bases and J gave up 8 bases, with 18 bases separating them. The DNA of the CDR3 is TGTGCCAGCTCAACCTATACAGGGTACTCCGAAGCTTTCTTT. Translating it yields CASSTYTGYSEAFF.